Presented here are 7 T cell receptor beta chains from one specimen sequenced in a study of control samples from healthy donors and cancer patients (TCRdb year 2020). To prepare the library, the immunoSEQ multiplex PCR assay was applied. TCRdb took this table from immuneACCESS and kept in-frame rearrangements with V and J called. Such tables lack part of the clones; where checked against another copy, unresolved V genes explain under half of the gap, and the rest is unexplained. The sample has 100,000 to 150,000 clones on record, around 87% of them singletons. In total, the top ten clones hold more than 6.5% of the sample. Sequencing was performed on blood. The source is a man aged 40-50 years in good health.

The chain joins TRBV18 to TRBJ2-7; D is possibly TRBD1 (5 bases). The V gene lost 3 bases and the J gene lost 2 bases, with 8 bases spanning the gap. The germline V gene has CDR1 KGHSH and CDR2 LQKENI. The CDR3 is 13 residues long. As DNA, the CDR3 is TGTGCCAGCTCACCGACAGTAACCTACGAGCAGTACTTC. Amino acid sequence: CASSPTVTYEQYF.

V is TRBV2 and J is TRBJ2-3; 9 positions match TRBD2. The germline gives CDR1 SNHLY, CDR2 FYNNEI. There are 18 residues in the CDR3. With 3 bases clipped from V and 5 bases from J, the junction kept 15 bases outside the gene matches. The DNA for the CDR3 is TGTGCCAGCAGTGAGAGGGCTAGCGGGACTTCTAGGGGAGATACGCAGTATTTT. Amino acids: CASSERASGTSRGDTQYF.

This rearrangement joins TRBV7-2 to TRBJ2-2; 9 bases align to TRBD2. CDR1 and CDR2 from the germline V gene are SGHTA and FQGNSA. The CDR3 runs 16 residues. V gave up 4 bases and J gave up 1 base; unmatched junction bases: 4. The CDR3 coding sequence is TGTGCCAGCAGCTGGGCGGGGGGGGTGAACACCGGGGAGCTGTTTTTT. Its translation is CASSWAGGVNTGELFF.

The chain is built from TRBV4-1 and TRBJ1-2; a possible D gene is TRBD1 (6 bases). Germline V gene sequence: CDR1 MGHRA, CDR2 YSYEKL. The CDR3 runs 13 residues. V gave up 2 bases and J gave up 7 bases, with 11 bases separating them. The CDR3 sequence: CASSQNGGFGYTF. The DNA of the CDR3 is TGCGCCAGCAGCCAAAACGGGGGCTTTGGCTACACCTTC.

This chain links TRBV29-1 with TRBJ1-6; 7 nucleotides match TRBD1. Germline-derived CDR1 and CDR2 are SQVTM and ANQGSEA. V was pared by 6 bases and J by 10 bases, with 9 bases of the junction left unmatched. This CDR3 is built from 13 residues. CDR3: CSVATGAGSPLHF. CDR3 nucleotides: TGCAGCGTAGCAACAGGGGCTGGGTCACCCCTCCACTTT.

CDR3 amino acids: CAWSVGTGGGYTF. Here the CDR3 DNA reads TGTGCCTGGAGTGTCGGGACAGGGGGCGGCTACACCTTC. V usage is TRBV30 and J usage is TRBJ1-2; 12 bases are a match to TRBD1. Germline V CDR1 and CDR2: GTSNPN, SVGIG (reference sequence). V gave up 0 bases and J gave up 8 bases; unmatched junction bases: 1. The CDR3 extends over 13 amino acids.

The chain links TRBV9 to TRBJ1-1, with 10 bases identical to TRBD1. The trim removed 3 bases at V and 2 bases at J, leaving 1 base unmatched. The germline CDR1 and CDR2 sequences are SGDLS and YYNGEE. This CDR3 region has 14 residues. The CDR3 is CASSGTGGNTEAFF. The CDR3 DNA is TGTGCCAGCAGCGGGACAGGGGGAAACACTGAAGCTTTCTTT. The full variable domain, completed using reference TRBV9 and TRBJ1-1, is DSGVTQTPKHLITATGQRVTLRCSPRSGDLSVYWYQQSLDQGLQFLIQYYNGEERAKGNILERFSAQQFPDLHSELNLSSLELGDSALYFCASSGTGGNTEAFFGQGTRLTVV.